The 14 T cell receptor beta chains below come from one sample, sequenced in a study of metastatic and nonmetastatic thyroid tumors. With MiXCR, TCRdb reprocessed the PCR reads. The data contain under 95,000 clones, roughly an eighth of them singletons. Thyroid surgery was preceded by no treatment in any patient. Source material: blood. All receptors derive from a female donor with papillary thyroid cancer or a benign thyroid nodule (not recorded which). Some clones in this sample may be carry-over from other donors' samples.

Ten or more counts support this clone. The V and J genes are TRBV12-3 or TRBV12-4 and TRBJ2-3, with no clear D. V was clipped by 3 bases and J by 1 base, with 8 bases between them. This CDR3 region has 14 residues. The CDR3: CASSLFGGTDTQYF. The CDR3 nucleotides read TGTGCCAGCAGTTTGTTCGGAGGCACAGATACGCAGTATTTT.

This clone was detected many times. J is TRBJ2-3 and V is TRBV5-1, with D possibly TRBD1 on 6 matching bases. CDR3 length: 15 amino acids. Trimming removed 2 bases at V and 2 bases at J, with 12 bases between. CDR1 SGHRS and CDR2 YFSETQ come from the germline V gene. Here the CDR3 DNA reads TGCGCCAGCAGCTTACAGGGTCTTTACACAGATACGCAGTATTTT. Its protein product is CASSLQGLYTDTQYF.

This clone was picked up many times. V and J are TRBV5-1 and TRBJ2-3; 8 nucleotides align to TRBD2. Germline V lookup: CDR1 SGHRS, CDR2 YFSETQ. This CDR3 region has 14 residues. V shed 4 bases, J shed 4 bases, and the junction held 5 bases outside the gene matches. This CDR3 reads CASSLSGRSDTQYF. Here the CDR3 DNA reads TGCGCCAGCAGCCTGAGCGGGAGATCAGATACGCAGTATTTT. The full variable domain, its missing parts supplied by reference TRBV5-1 and TRBJ2-3, is KAGVTQTPRYLIKTRGQQVTLSCSPISGHRSVSWYQQTPGQGLQFLFEYFSETQRNKGNFPGRFSGRQFSNSRSEMNVSTLELGDSALYLCASSLSGRSDTQYFGPGTRLTVL.

The V and J genes are TRBV6-5 and TRBJ2-1; 9 bases fit TRBD2. Germline V lookup: CDR1 MNHEY, CDR2 SVGAGI. V trimming: 3 bases; J trimming: 7 bases; junction bases outside the gene matches: 13. The CDR3 extends over 17 amino acids. The CDR3 coding sequence is TGTGCCAGCAGTTATACACGGACTAGCGCGAGGTCTAATGAGCAGTTCTTC. As protein: CASSYTRTSARSNEQFF.

This clone showed up many times. This chain connects TRBV4-2 to TRBJ1-2; 7 bases agree with TRBD1. There are 15 residues in the CDR3. Germline-derived CDR1 and CDR2 are LGHNA and YNFKEQ. The V gene end was trimmed by 2 bases and the J gene end by 8 bases; junction bases not matched to a gene: 11. This CDR3 reads CASSQMDRTKGGYTF. CDR3 nucleotides: TGTGCCAGCAGCCAAATGGACAGGACCAAGGGGGGCTACACCTTC.

The rearrangement links TRBV20-1 to TRBJ2-1; no clear D. Trimming removed 0 bases at V and 1 base at J, with 10 bases between. The V gene's germline CDR1 is DFQATT and CDR2 SNEGSKA (reference sequence). The CDR3 length is 15 residues. The CDR3 loop reads CSARDIRWSYNEQFF. CDR3 DNA sequence: TGCAGTGCTAGAGATATTCGATGGTCCTACAATGAGCAGTTCTTC.

This clone was seen ten or more times. The chain joins TRBV27 to TRBJ2-3, with TRBD2 as a possible D gene (5 bases). Trimming removed 3 bases at V and 1 base at J, with 17 bases between. This CDR3 region has 17 residues. Germline lookup yields CDR1 MNHEY and CDR2 SMNVEV (reference sequence). CDR3 bases: TGTGCCAGCAGTTTTCAAAAGCGGTTGGATGGCACAGATACGCAGTATTTT. This sequence encodes CASSFQKRLDGTDTQYF.

This clone was seen at least ten times. The J gene is TRBJ2-1, the V gene TRBV6-2 or TRBV6-3, with 13 bases identical to TRBD2. Germline assignment: CDR1 MNHEY and CDR2 SVGEGT. With 6 bases clipped from V and 7 bases from J, the junction kept 6 bases outside the gene matches. The CDR3 sequence is 15 residues long. Here the CDR3 DNA reads TGTGCCAGCAGCCGGACTAGCGGGAGTTGGAATGAGCAGTTCTTC. Residues: CASSRTSGSWNEQFF.

As for this clone: Other nucleotide sequences from this sample produce the same CDR3. This chain uses TRBV20-1 with TRBJ1-4, with unresolved D. Trimming shortened V by 0 bases and J by 0 bases, and 11 bases separated the two germline ends. This CDR3 has 16 residues. The V gene's germline CDR1 is DFQATT and CDR2 SNEGSKA (reference sequence). CDR3 sequence: CSARDRADSTNEKLFF. The CDR3 DNA is TGCAGTGCTAGAGATCGCGCAGACTCAACTAATGAAAAACTGTTTTTT.

Of note for this clone: A single base separates this from a much larger clone, so it may be a read error. The chain carries TRBV5-1 and TRBJ2-7; TRBD2 matches at 7 bases. The V and J ends lost 7 bases and 2 bases, in that order; junction bases with no gene match: 6. The CDR3 loop spans 13 amino acids. Germline assignment: CDR1 SGHRS and CDR2 YFSETQ. The CDR3 coding sequence is TGCGCCAGCTCTCCTAGCGGCCCCTACGAGCAGTACTTC. This codes for CASSPSGPYEQYF.

This clone was observed many times. The J gene is TRBJ1-1, the V gene TRBV30; 7 bases are a match to TRBD1. The germline V gene has CDR1 GTSNPN and CDR2 SVGIG (reference sequence). Germline trimming cut 2 bases from V and 3 bases from J; bases unmatched to any gene: 6. CDR3 length: 14 residues. In nucleotides, the CDR3 is TGTGCCTGGAGTACCGGACAGGCCTACACTGAAGCTTTCTTT. This gives the protein CAWSTGQAYTEAFF.

Many counts were recorded for this clone. The chain carries TRBV12-3 or TRBV12-4 and TRBJ2-2, with TRBD1 identical over 10 bases. The junction had 4 bases not matched to a gene; V was cut back by 6 bases and J by 6 bases. This CDR3 is 14 amino acids long. The CDR3 loop reads CASRPGTGAGELFF. The CDR3 DNA follows: TGTGCCAGCAGACCCGGGACAGGGGCCGGGGAGCTGTTTTTT.

A word on this clone: A much bigger clone sits one base away, suggesting this may be a read error. This sample also contains other DNA sequences that code for the same CDR3. The J gene is TRBJ2-3, the V gene TRBV18; 7 nucleotides line up with TRBD2. V gave up 1 base and J gave up 3 bases; unmatched junction bases: 10. Looked up from germline, CDR1 is KGHSH and CDR2 is LQKENI. The CDR3 has 17 amino acids. The CDR3 sequence: CASSPRASGRATDTQYF. As DNA, the CDR3 is TGTGCCAGCTCACCACGGGCTAGTGGGAGGGCAACAGATACGCAGTATTTT.

Ten or more counts support this clone. The rearrangement uses TRBV9 and TRBJ2-3; a possible D gene is TRBD2 (5 bases). This CDR3 has 16 residues. V shed 3 bases and J shed 0 bases, with 14 bases lying between them. Looked up from germline, CDR1 is SGDLS and CDR2 is YYNGEE. The CDR3 here is CASSAASSSSTDTQYF. CDR3 coding DNA: TGTGCCAGCAGCGCCGCTAGCAGCTCTAGCACAGATACGCAGTATTTT.